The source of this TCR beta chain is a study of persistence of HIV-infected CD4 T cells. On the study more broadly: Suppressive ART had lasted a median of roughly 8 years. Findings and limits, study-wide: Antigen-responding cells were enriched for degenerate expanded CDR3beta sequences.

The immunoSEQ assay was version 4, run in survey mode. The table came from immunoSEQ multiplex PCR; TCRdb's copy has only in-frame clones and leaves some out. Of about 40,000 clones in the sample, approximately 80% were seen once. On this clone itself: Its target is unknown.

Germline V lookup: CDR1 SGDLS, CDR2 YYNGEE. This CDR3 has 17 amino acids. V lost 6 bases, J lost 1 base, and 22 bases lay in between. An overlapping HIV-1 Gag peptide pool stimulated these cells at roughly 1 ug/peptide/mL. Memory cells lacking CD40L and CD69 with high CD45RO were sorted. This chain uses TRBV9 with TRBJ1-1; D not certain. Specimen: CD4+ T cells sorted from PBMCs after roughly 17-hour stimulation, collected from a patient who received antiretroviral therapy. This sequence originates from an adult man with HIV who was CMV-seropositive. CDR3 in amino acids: CASTSPGGGMGNTEAFF. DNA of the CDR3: TGTGCCAGCACCTCCCCGGGTGGAGGGATGGGGAACACTGAAGCTTTCTTT.